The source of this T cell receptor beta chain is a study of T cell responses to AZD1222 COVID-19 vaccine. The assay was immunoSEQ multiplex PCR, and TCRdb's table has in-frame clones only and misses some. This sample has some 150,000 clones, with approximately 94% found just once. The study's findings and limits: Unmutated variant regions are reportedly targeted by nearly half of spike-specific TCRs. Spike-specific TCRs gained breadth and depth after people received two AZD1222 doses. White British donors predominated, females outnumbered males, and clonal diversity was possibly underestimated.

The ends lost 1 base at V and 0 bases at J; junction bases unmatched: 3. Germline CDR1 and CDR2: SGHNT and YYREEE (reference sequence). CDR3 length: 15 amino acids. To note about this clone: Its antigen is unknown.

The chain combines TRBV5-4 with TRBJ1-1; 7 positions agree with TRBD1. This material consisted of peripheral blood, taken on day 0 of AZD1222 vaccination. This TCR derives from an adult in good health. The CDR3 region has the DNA TGTGCCAGCAGCTTGCGAGGGGGCTTGAACACTGAAGCTTTCTTT. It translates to CASSLRGGLNTEAFF.